This TCR beta chain came from a study of beta chain features in type 1 diabetes. Notes on this clone: Its antigen is as yet unknown.

Study-level results: Naive, central memory and Treg TCRB repertoires seemed to resemble each other more closely in patients than they did in healthy donors. Moderately but significantly shorter TCRB CDR3s were found in Type 1 diabetes patients in all four CD4+ subsets.

The authors reverse transcribed all of the isolated RNA, so sequencing captured expressed TCRB transcripts. Some clones are missing from TCRdb's copy, which holds only in-frame ones; the method was immunoSEQ multiplex PCR. This sample has 500,000 to 650,000 clones, with over 10% found just once. This CDR3 is 13 amino acids long. Germline V gene sequence: CDR1 LNHDA, CDR2 SQIVND (reference sequence). Trimming removed 2 bases from V and 5 bases from J, with 9 bases in between. The chain recombines TRBV19 with TRBJ2-5; D may be TRBD1 (6 bases). Sequenced sample: naive CD4+ T cells from blood. The source is a young man with type 1 diabetes. CDR3 coding DNA: TGTGCCAGTAGTATACAGGGGAAGGAGACCCAGTACTTC. Its translation is CASSIQGKETQYF.